The 5 T cell receptor beta chains below all came from one sample that was sequenced in a study of blood T cells in healthy people across ages. The second PCR ran about 6 to 11 cycles with a sample-barcoded 5' primer and J-beta primers. TCRdb re-called the 5' RACE reads with MiXCR, one entry per CDR3 protein. Counted here are 700,000 to 900,000 distinct CDR3 sequences, less than 70% occurring once; the ten biggest clones make up approximately 40%. Sequenced input: blood. These receptors all come from a man older than 75 in good health.

In the case of this clonotype: The CDR3 end shows no conserved phenylalanine or tryptophan, and so a read error is likely. The chain carries TRBV10-3 and TRBJ2-1; a weak D match, TRBD2 (6 bases). The CDR3 totals 16 residues. The germline V gene has CDR1 ENHRY and CDR2 SYGVKD. Deletions cut 3 bases from V and 3 bases from J, with 15 bases between. CDR3 residues: CAISDPSETLYNEQFL. CDR3 nucleotides: TGTGCCATCAGTGACCCTAGCGAGACTCTCTACAATGAGCAGTTCTTA.

The chain has TRBV5-1 and TRBJ1-2; 7 bases agree with TRBD1. The V gene end was trimmed by 3 bases and the J gene end by 2 bases; junction bases not matched to a gene: 13. Per germline, CDR1 SGHRS and CDR2 YFSETQ. The CDR3 is made up of 17 amino acids. The chain's CDR3 is CASSSGPGQSINYGYTF. Here the CDR3 DNA reads TGCGCCAGCAGCTCGGGACCGGGACAGTCGATCAACTATGGCTACACCTTC.

As to this clonotype: Germline and junction disagree at one end, which may indicate a read error. The J gene is TRBJ2-6, the V gene TRBV6-1, with 7 bases matching TRBD1. The germline CDR1 and CDR2 sequences are MNHNS and SASEGT. This CDR3 spans 15 amino acids. The CDR3 DNA is TGTGCCATTCTAGTAGGGGGCGCTGGGGCCAACGTCCCGACTTTC. Translated: CAILVGGAGANVPTF.

This clonotype appeared a single time. V gene TRBV12-3 or TRBV12-4 combines with J gene TRBJ1-2; D not resolved. Trimming pared 5 bases from V and 4 bases from J, leaving 14 bases between. CDR3 length equals 14 residues. In DNA, the CDR3 is TGTGCCAGCAGTGACGACGACAATGGCTATGGCTACACCTTC. Protein: CASSDDDNGYGYTF.

This clonotype showed up just once. V gene TRBV1 combines with J gene TRBJ1-4; TRBD1, the table's D call, lacks a check against the DNA. TRBV1 is marked as a pseudogene. The CDR3 has 18 amino acids. Here the CDR3 DNA reads TGCACCAGCAGCCAAGCCCCTCTCTGGACAACAACTAATGAAAAACTGTTTTTT. Translation gives CTSSQAPLWTTTNEKLFF.